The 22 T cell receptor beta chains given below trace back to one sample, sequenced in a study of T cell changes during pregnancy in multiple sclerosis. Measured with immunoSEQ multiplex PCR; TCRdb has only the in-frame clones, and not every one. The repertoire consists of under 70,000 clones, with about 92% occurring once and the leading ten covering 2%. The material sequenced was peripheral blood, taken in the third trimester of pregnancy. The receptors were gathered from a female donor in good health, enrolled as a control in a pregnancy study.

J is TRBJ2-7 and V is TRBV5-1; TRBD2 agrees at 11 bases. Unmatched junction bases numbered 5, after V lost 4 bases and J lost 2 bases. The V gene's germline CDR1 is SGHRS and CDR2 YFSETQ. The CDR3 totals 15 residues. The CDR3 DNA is TGCGCCAGCAGCAATGGGACTAGCGGACCCTACGAGCAGTACTTC. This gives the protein CASSNGTSGPYEQYF. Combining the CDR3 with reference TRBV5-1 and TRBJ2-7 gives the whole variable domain KAGVTQTPRYLIKTRGQQVTLSCSPISGHRSVSWYQQTPGQGLQFLFEYFSETQRNKGNFPGRFSGRQFSNSRSEMNVSTLELGDSALYLCASSNGTSGPYEQYFGPGTRLTVT.

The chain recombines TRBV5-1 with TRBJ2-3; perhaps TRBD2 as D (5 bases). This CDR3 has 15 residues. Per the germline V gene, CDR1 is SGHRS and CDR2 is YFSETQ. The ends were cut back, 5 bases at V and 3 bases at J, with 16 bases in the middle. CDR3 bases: TGCGCCAGCAGGGGGTTAGCGATAAGAACAGATACGCAGTATTTT. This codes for CASRGLAIRTDTQYF.

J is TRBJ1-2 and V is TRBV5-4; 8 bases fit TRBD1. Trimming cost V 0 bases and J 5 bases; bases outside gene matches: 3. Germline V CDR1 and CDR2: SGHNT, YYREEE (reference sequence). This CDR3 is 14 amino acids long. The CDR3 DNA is TGTGCCAGCAGCTTGGGCCAGGGGGCATATGGCTACACCTTC. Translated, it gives CASSLGQGAYGYTF.

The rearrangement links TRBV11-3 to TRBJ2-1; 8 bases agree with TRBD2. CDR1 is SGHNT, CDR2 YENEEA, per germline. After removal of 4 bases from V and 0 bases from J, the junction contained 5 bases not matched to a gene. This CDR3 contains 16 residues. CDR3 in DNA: TGTGCCAGCAGCTCCAGCGGGGGACGCTCCTACAATGAGCAGTTCTTC. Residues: CASSSSGGRSYNEQFF.

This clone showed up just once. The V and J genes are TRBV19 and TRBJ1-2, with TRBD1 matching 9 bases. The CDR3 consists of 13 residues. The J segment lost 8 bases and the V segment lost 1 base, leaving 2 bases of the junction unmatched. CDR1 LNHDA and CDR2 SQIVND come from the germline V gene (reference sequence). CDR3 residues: CASSIGQGEGYTF. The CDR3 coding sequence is TGTGCCAGTAGTATAGGACAGGGGGAGGGCTACACCTTC. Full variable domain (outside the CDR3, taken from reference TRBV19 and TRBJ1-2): DGGITQSPKYLFRKEGQNVTLSCEQNLNHDAMYWYRQDPGQGLRLIYYSQIVNDFQKGDIAEGYSVSREKKESFPLTVTSAQKNPTAFYLCASSIGQGEGYTFGSGTRLTVV.

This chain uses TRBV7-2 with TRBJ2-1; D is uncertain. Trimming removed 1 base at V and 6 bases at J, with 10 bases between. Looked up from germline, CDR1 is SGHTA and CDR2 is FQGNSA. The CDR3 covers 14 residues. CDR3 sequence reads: CASSLGTGVNEQFF. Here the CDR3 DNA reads TGTGCCAGCAGCTTAGGAACCGGAGTCAATGAGCAGTTCTTC.

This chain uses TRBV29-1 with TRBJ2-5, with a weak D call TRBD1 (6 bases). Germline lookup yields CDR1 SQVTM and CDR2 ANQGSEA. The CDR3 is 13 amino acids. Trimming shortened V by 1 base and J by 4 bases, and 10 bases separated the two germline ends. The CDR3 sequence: CSVEAPGVETQYF. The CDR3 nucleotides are TGCAGCGTTGAAGCCCCAGGGGTAGAGACCCAGTACTTC.

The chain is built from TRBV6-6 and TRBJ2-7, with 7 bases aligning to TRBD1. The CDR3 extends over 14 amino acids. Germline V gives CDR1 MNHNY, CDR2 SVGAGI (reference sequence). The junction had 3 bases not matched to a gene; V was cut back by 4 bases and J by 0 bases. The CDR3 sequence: CASSFRDSSYEQYF. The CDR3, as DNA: TGTGCCAGCAGTTTTCGGGACAGCTCCTACGAGCAGTACTTC.

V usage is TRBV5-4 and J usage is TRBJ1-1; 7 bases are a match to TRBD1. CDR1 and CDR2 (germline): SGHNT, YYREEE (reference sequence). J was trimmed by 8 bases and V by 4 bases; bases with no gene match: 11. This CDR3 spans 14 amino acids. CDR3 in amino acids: CASSHGIGTEEAFF. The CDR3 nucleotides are TGTGCCAGCAGCCACGGAATTGGGACAGAAGAAGCTTTCTTT.

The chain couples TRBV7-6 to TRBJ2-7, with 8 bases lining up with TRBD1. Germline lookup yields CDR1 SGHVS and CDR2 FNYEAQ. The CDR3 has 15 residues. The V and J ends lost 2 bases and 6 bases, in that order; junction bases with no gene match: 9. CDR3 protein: CASSLRSAGGGEQYF. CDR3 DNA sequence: TGTGCCAGCAGCTTACGGTCCGCAGGGGGCGGCGAGCAGTACTTC.

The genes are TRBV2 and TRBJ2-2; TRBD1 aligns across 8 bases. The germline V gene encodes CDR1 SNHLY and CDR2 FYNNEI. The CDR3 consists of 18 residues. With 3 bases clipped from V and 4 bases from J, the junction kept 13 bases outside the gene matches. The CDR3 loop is CASSDFPDRGRVTGELFF. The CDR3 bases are TGTGCCAGCAGTGACTTCCCAGACAGGGGAAGGGTCACCGGGGAGCTGTTTTTT.

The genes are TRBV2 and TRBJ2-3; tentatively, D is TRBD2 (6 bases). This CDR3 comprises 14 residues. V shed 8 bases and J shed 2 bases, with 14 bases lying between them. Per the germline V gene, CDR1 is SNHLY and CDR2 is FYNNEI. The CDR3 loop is CASGTQTFTDTQYF. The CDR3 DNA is TGTGCCAGCGGGACTCAGACTTTCACAGATACGCAGTATTTT.

The CDR3 sequence: CASSETAGGLGYGEQYF. The CDR3, as DNA: TGTGCCAGCAGTGAAACCGCGGGAGGCTTGGGCTACGGCGAGCAGTACTTC. This rearrangement joins TRBV6-1 to TRBJ2-7; 8 bases are shared with TRBD2. This CDR3 is built from 17 residues. Per the germline V gene, CDR1 is MNHNS and CDR2 is SASEGT. Trimming cost V 2 bases and J 6 bases; bases outside gene matches: 15.

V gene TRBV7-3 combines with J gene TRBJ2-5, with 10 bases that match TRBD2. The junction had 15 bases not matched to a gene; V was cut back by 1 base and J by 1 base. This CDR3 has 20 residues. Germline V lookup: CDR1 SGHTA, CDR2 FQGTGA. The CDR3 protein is CASSLISPSGRGGPQETQYF. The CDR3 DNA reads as TGTGCCAGCAGCTTAATTTCGCCTAGCGGGAGAGGTGGGCCCCAAGAGACCCAGTACTTC. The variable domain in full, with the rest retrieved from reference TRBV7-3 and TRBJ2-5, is GAGVSQTPSNKVTEKGKYVELRCDPISGHTALYWYRQSLGQGPEFLIYFQGTGAADDSGLPNDRFFAVRPEGSVSTLKIQRTERGDSAVYLCASSLISPSGRGGPQETQYFGPGTRLLVL.

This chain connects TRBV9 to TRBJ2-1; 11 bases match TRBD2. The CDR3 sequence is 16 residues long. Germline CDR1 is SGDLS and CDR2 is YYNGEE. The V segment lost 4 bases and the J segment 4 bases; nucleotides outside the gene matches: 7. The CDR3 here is CASSTRLAGTYNEQFF. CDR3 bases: TGTGCCAGCAGCACCCGACTAGCGGGAACATACAATGAGCAGTTCTTC.

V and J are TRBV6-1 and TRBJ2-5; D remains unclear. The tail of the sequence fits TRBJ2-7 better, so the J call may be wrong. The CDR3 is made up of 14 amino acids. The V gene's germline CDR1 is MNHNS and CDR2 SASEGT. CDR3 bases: TGTGCCAGCATCAACCCGCCCTCATTGGGCGAGCAGTACTTC. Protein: CASINPPSLGEQYF.

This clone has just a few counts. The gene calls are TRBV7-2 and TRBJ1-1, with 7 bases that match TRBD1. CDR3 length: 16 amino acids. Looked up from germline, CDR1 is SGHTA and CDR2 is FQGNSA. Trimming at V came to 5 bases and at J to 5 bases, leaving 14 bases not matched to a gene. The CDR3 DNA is TGTGCCAGCAGCGTTGGACAGGTGGCTTTAGGGACTGAAGCTTTCTTT. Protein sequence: CASSVGQVALGTEAFF.

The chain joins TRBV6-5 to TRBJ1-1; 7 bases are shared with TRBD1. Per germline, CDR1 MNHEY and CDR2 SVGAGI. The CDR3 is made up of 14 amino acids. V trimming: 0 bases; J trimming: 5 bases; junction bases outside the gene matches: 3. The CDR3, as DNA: TGTGCCAGCAGTTACTCCGGGACAGCGACTGAAGCTTTCTTT. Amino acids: CASSYSGTATEAFF.

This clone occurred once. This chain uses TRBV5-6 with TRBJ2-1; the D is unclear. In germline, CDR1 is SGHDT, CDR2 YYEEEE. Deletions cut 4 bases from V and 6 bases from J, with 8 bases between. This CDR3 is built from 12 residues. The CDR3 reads CASSPFFNEQFF. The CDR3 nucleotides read TGTGCCAGCAGCCCATTTTTCAATGAGCAGTTCTTC.

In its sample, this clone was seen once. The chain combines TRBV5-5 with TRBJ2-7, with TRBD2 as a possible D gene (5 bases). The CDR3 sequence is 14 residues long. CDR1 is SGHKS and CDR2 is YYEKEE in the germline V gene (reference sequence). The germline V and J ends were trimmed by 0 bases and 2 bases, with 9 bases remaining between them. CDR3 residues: CASSLGSGTYEQYF. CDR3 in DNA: TGTGCCAGCAGCTTGGGAAGCGGCACCTACGAGCAGTACTTC.

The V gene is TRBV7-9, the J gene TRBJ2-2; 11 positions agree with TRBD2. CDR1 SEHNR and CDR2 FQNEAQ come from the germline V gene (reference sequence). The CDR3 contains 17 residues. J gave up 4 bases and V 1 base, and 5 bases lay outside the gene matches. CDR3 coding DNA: TGTGCCAGCAGCTTAGATGTAGGACTAGCGGGCACCGGGGAGCTGTTTTTT. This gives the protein CASSLDVGLAGTGELFF.

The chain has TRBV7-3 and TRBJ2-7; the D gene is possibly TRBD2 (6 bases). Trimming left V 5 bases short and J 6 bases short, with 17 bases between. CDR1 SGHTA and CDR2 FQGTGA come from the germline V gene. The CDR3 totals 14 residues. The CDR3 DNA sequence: TGTGCCAGCAGCCTATCGGGGGATTCGCCCGAGCAGTACTTC. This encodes CASSLSGDSPEQYF.